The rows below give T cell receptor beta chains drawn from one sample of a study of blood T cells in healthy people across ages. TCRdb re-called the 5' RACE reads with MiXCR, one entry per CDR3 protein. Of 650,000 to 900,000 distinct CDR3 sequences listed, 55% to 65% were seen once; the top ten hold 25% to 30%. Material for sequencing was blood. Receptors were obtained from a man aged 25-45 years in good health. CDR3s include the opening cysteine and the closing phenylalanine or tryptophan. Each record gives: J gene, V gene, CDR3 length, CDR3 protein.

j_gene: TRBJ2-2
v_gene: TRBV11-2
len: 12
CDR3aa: CALGRGTGELFF

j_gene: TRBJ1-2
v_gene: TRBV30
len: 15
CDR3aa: CAWSGEGVPDYGYTF

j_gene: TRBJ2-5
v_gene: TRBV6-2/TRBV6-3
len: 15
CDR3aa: CASSYVGQTQETQYF

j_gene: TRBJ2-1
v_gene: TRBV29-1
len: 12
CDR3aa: CSVGRGDDEQFF

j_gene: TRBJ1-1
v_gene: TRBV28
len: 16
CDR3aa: CASSLPPTGANTEAFF

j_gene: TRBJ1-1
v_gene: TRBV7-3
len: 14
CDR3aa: CASSAQGVNTEAFF

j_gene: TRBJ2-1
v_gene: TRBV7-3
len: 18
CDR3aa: CASSRHHRDRAGYNEQFF

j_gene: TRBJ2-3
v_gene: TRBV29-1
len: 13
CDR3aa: CSVVNMGTDTQYF

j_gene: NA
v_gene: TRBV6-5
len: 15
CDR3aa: CASTRGAGAPYEQYF

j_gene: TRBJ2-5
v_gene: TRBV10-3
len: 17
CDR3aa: CAISESTRLAGAETQYF

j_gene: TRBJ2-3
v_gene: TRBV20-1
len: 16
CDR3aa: CSARGLADSDTDTQYF

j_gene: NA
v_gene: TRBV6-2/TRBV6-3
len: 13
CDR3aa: CASRGDRFYEQYF

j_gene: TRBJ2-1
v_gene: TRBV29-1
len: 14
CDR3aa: CSVQRAGGQSEQFF

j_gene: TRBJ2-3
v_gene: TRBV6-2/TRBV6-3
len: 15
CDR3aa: CASSPRGRGTDTQYF

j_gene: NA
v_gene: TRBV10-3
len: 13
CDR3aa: CAISGLYQETQYF

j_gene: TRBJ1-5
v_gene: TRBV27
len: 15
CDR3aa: CASSPLREGGRPQHF

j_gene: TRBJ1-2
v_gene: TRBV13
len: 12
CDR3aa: CASSLGVSGYTF

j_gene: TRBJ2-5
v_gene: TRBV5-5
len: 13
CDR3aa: CASSLRTGETQYF

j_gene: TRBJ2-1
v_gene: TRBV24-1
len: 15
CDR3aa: CATGRLGNAYNEQFF

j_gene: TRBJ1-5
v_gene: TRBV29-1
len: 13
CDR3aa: CSVRDIGDQPQHF

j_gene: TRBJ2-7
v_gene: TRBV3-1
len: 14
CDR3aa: CASSQWDISYEQYF

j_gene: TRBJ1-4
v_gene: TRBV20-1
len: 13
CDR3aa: CSASGTTGEKLFF

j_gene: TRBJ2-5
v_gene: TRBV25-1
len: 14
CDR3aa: CASSDGGGRETQYF

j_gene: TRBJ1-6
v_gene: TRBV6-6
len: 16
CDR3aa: CASREGRPYYNSPLHF

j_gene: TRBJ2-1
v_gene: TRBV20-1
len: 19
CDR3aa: CSAHSSQGAGAHSYNEQFF

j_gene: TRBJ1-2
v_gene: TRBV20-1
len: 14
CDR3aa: CSARDSSRGAGYTF

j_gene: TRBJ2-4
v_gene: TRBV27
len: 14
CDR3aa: CASSPFQGENIQYF

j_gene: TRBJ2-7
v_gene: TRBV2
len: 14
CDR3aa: CASRRYQDSYEQYF

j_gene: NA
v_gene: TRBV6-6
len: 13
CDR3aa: CASRYRLRETQYF

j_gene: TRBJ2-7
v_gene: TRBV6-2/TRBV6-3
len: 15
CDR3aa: CASSFDRETFHEQYF

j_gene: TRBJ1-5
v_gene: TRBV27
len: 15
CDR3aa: CASRNGQGPNQPQHF

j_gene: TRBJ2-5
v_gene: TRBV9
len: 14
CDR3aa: CASSPQGLGETQYF

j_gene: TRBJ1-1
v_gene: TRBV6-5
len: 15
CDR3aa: CASSYDPGGLTEAFF

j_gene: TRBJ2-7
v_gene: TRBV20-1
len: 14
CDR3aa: CSASAGTSGRGQYF

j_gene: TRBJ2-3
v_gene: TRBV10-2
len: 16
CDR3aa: CVSSELSSGGLPKQYF

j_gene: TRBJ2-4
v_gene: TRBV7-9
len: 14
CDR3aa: CASSLGTRENIQYF

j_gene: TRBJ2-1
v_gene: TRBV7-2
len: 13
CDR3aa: CASSLAVRGEQFF

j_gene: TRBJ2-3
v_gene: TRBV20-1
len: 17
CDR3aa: CSASELAGGPSTDTQYF

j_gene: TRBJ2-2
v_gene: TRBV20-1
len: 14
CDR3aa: CSARISRYTGELFF

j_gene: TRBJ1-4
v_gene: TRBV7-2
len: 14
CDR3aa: CASSLPGQGKKLFF

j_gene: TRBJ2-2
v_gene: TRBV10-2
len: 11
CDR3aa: CASRAVGELFF

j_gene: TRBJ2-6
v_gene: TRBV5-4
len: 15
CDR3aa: CASSLGFPGANVLTF

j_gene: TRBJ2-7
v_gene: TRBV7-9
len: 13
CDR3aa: CASSLAGSEEQYF

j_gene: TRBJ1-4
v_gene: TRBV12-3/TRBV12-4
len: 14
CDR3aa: CASSPQGGFEKLFF

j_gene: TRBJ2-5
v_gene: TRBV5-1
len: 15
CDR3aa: CASSLGKGQQETQYF